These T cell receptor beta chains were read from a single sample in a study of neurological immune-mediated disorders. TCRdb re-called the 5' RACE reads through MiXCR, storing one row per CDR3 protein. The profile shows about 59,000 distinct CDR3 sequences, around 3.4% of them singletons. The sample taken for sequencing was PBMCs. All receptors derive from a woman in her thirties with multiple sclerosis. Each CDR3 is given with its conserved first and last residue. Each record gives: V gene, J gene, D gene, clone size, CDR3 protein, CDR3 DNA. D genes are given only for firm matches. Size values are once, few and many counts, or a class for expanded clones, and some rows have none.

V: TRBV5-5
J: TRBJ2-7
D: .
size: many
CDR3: CASSGTGDEQYF
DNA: TGTGCCAGCAGCGGTACCGGGGACGAGCAGTACTTC

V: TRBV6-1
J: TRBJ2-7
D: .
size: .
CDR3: CASSAGTYEQYF
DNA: TGTGCCAGCAGCGCAGGGACCTACGAGCAGTACTTC

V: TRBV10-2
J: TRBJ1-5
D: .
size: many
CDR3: CASSPAGIQPQHF
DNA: TGCGCCAGCAGTCCCGCAGGTATTCAGCCCCAGCATTTT

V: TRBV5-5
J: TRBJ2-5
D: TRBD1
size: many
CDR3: CASSRTGVQETQYF
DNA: TGTGCCAGCAGCCGAACAGGGGTCCAAGAGACCCAGTACTTC

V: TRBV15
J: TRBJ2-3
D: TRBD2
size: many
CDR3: CATTALAGGIDTQYF
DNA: TGTGCCACCACAGCTCTAGCGGGAGGGATAGATACGCAGTATTTT

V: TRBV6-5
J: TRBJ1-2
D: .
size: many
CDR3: CASSYPGSGYTF
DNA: TGTGCCAGCAGTTACCCAGGGTCTGGCTACACCTTC

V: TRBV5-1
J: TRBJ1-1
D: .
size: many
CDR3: CASSQDKNTEAFF
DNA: TGCGCCAGCAGCCAAGACAAGAACACTGAAGCTTTCTTT

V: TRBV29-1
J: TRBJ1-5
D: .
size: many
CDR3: CSVDGGPNQPQHF
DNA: TGCAGCGTTGACGGCGGGCCCAATCAGCCCCAGCATTTT

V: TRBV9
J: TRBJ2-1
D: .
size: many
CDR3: CASSVGSVSSYNEQFF
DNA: TGTGCCAGCAGCGTAGGCAGCGTCAGCTCCTACAATGAGCAGTTCTTC

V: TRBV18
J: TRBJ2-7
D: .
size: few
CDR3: CASSPVDAPSYEQYF
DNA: TGTGCCAGCTCACCAGTAGACGCGCCCTCCTACGAGCAGTACTTC

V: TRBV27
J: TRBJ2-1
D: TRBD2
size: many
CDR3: CASSLSGSGIFGDEQFF
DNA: TGTGCCAGCAGTTTATCGGGCAGCGGGATATTTGGGGATGAGCAGTTCTTC

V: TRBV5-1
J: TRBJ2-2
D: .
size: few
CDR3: CASSLARNTGELFF
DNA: TGCGCCAGCAGCTTGGCTCGGAACACCGGGGAGCTGTTTTTT

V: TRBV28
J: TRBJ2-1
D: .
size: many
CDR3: CASSLSYLGGEQFF
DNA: TGTGCCAGCAGTTTGTCTTACCTAGGGGGTGAGCAGTTCTTC

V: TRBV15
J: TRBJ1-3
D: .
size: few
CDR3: CATSPDRNTIYF
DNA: TGTGCCACCAGCCCGGACAGAAACACCATATATTTT

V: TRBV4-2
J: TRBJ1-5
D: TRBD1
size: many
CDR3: CASSQAGTGGDQPQHF
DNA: TGTGCCAGCAGCCAGGCCGGGACAGGGGGCGATCAGCCCCAGCATTTT

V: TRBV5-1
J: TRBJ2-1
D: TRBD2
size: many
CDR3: CASSLERGPTYNEQFF
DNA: TGCGCCAGCAGCTTGGAGCGGGGTCCTACCTACAATGAGCAGTTCTTC

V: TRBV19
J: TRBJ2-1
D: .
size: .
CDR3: CASHKKGYDEQFF
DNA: TGTGCCAGTCACAAAAAGGGTTACGATGAGCAGTTCTTC

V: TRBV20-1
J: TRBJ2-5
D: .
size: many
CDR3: CSAWGSQETQYF
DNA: TGCAGTGCCTGGGGTTCCCAAGAGACCCAGTACTTC

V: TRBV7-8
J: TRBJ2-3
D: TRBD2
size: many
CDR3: CASSKVGAGITDTQYF
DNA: TGTGCCAGCAGTAAAGTCGGAGCGGGAATCACAGATACGCAGTATTTT

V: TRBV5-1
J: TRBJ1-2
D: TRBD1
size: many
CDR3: CASSLGRDREASNYGYTF
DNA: TGCGCCAGCAGCTTGGGGCGGGACAGGGAGGCTAGTAACTATGGCTACACCTTC

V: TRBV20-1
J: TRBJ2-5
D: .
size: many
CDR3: CSAYIQRTSRQYQETQYF
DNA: TGCAGTGCTTACATCCAACGTACTAGCCGACAGTACCAAGAGACCCAGTACTTC

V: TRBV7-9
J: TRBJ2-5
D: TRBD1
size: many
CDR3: CASSRRTGGPPTETQYF
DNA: TGTGCCAGCAGCCGCCGGACAGGGGGTCCCCCAACGGAGACCCAGTACTTC

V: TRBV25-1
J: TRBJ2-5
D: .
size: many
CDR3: CASSEGGLGQGGETQYF
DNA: TGTGCCAGCAGTGAGGGGGGGCTGGGGCAGGGTGGCGAGACCCAGTACTTC

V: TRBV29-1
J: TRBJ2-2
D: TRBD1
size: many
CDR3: CSVEAQGAMKGGELFF
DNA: TGCAGCGTTGAAGCCCAGGGGGCGATGAAGGGCGGGGAGCTGTTTTTT

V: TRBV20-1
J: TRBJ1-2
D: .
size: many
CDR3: CSARDPGGYGYTF
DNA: TGCAGTGCTAGAGATCCGGGAGGCTATGGCTACACCTTC

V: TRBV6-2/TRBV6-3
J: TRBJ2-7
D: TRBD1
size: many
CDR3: CASNHLPGGRDSLKEQYF
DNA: TGTGCCAGCAATCACCTTCCAGGGGGCCGGGACAGCCTTAAGGAGCAGTACTTC

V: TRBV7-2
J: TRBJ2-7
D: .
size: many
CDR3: CASSLTGLYEQYF
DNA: TGTGCCAGCAGTTTAACGGGCCTTTACGAGCAGTACTTC

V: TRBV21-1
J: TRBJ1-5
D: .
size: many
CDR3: CASPNNPKEPPLNQPQHF
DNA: TGTGCCAGCCCCAACAACCCAAAGGAACCCCCCCTTAATCAGCCCCAGCATTTT

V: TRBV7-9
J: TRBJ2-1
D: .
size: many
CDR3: CASSSPPGNEQFF
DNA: TGTGCCAGCAGCTCCCCACCGGGAAATGAGCAGTTCTTC

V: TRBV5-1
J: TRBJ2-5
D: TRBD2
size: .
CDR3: CASSFLAGNQETQYF
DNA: TGCGCCAGCAGCTTTCTAGCGGGGAACCAAGAGACCCAGTACTTC

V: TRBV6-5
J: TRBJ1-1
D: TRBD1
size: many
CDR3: CASSYDRGEAFF
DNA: TGTGCCAGCAGTTACGACAGGGGTGAAGCTTTCTTT

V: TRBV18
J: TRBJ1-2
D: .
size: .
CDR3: CASSPSLRDYGYTF
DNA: TGTGCCAGCTCACCGTCCCTACGTGACTATGGCTACACCTTC

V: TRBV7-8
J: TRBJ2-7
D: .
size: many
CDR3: CASSLLQGSYEQYF
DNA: TGTGCCAGCAGCTTATTACAGGGCTCCTACGAGCAGTACTTC

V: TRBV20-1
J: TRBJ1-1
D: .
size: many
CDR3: CSARDPRRTGTEAFF
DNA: TGCAGTGCTAGAGATCCGCGACGAACGGGCACTGAAGCTTTCTTT

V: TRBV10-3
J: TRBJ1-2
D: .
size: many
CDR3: CAISEEGSIGYTF
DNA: TGTGCCATCAGTGAAGAGGGTTCTATTGGCTACACCTTC

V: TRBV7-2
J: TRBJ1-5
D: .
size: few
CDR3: CASSLLKGYDQPQNF
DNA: TGTGCCAGCAGCTTACTCAAGGGTTATGATCAGCCCCAGAATTTT

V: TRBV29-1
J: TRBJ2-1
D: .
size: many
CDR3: CSVNQGNEQFF
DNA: TGCAGCGTAAATCAAGGGAATGAGCAGTTCTTC

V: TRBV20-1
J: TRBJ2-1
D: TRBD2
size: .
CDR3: CSARGLVSYNEQFF
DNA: TGCAGTGCTAGGGGACTAGTCTCCTACAATGAGCAGTTCTTC

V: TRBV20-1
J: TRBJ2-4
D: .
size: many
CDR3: CSARDTLGGLNIQYF
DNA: TGCAGTGCTAGAGATACCCTAGGGGGACTTAACATTCAGTACTTC

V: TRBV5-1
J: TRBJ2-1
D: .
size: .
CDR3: CASSLGTRNNEQFF
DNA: TGCGCCAGCAGCTTGGGGACAAGGAACAATGAGCAGTTCTTC

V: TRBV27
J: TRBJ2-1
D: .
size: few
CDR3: CASRGVIAYNEQFF
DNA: TGTGCCAGTAGAGGGGTGATCGCCTACAATGAGCAGTTCTTC

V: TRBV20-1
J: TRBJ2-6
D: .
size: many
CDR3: CSASATGANVLTF
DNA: TGCAGTGCTAGTGCAACTGGGGCCAACGTCCTGACTTTC

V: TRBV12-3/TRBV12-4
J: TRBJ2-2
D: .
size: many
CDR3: CASKAEDLAITGELFF
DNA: TGTGCCAGCAAGGCAGAGGACCTAGCGATAACCGGGGAGCTGTTTTTT

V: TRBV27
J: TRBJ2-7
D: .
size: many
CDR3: CASSLRAGSPLGEQYF
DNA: TGTGCCAGCAGTTTAAGGGCAGGGTCTCCTCTTGGCGAGCAGTACTTC

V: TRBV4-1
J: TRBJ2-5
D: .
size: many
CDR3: CASSQDFPPGVQSSLQETQYF
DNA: TGCGCCAGCAGCCAAGATTTTCCCCCGGGAGTCCAGAGTTCCCTACAAGAGACCCAGTACTTC

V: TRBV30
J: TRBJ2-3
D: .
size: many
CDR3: CAWSIWGTDTQYF
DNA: TGTGCCTGGAGTATTTGGGGCACAGATACGCAGTATTTT

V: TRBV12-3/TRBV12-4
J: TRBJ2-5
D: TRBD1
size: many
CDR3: CASGEQGAQETQYF
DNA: TGTGCCAGCGGTGAACAGGGGGCCCAAGAGACCCAGTACTTC

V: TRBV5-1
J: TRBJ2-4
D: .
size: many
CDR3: CASSRDPEAAKNIQYF
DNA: TGCGCCAGCAGCCGGGACCCCGAGGCCGCCAAAAACATTCAGTACTTC

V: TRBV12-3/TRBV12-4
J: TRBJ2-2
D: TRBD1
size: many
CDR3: CASSWTGKRITGELFF
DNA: TGTGCCAGCAGTTGGACAGGGAAGAGGATCACCGGGGAGCTGTTTTTT

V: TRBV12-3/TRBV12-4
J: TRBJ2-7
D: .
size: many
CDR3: CASSFLSPEGEQYF
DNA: TGTGCCAGCAGTTTTCTCTCTCCCGAAGGCGAGCAGTACTTC

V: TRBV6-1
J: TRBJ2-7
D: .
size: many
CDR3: CASSEYRFYEQYF
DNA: TGTGCCAGCAGTGAATACAGGTTCTACGAGCAGTACTTC

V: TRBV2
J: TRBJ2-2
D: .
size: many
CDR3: CASASGVRTGELFF
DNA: TGTGCCAGCGCCTCGGGGGTTCGCACCGGGGAGCTGTTTTTT

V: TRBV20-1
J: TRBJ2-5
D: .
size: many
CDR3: CSANRVSETQYF
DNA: TGCAGTGCTAACAGGGTATCAGAGACCCAGTACTTC

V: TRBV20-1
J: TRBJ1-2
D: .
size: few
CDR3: CSARGAVTSYSYTF
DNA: TGCAGTGCTAGAGGGGCTGTGACCTCGTATAGCTACACCTTC

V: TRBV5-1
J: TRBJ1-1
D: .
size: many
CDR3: CASSRLTGNTEAFF
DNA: TGCGCCAGCAGCCGTCTGACCGGGAACACTGAAGCTTTCTTT

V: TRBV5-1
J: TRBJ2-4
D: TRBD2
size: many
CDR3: CASSGTPSGGGYIQYF
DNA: TGCGCCAGCAGCGGAACCCCTAGCGGGGGGGGGTACATTCAGTACTTC

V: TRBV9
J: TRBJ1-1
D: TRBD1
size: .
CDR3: CASSVRDRPNTEAFF
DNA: TGTGCCAGCAGCGTCCGGGACAGGCCGAACACTGAAGCTTTCTTT